These T cell receptor beta chains were read from a single sample in a study of cytomegalovirus exposure and HLA in healthy donors. Clones were sequenced by immunoSEQ multiplex PCR, and TCRdb holds only the in-frame ones, with some missing. The table shows 100,000 to 150,000 clones, with about two thirds occurring only once. Material for sequencing was PBMCs. The receptor set was obtained from a woman aged 55-69 years in good health and CMV-seropositive. Each CDR3 is given with its conserved first and last residue. A D gene is named only where the DNA matches it firmly.

V	D	J	CDR3
TRBV19	TRBD2	TRBJ2-1	CASHGLAGLGEQFF
TRBV5-1	NA	TRBJ1-1	CASSYNQQPQSTEAFF
TRBV5-6	NA	TRBJ1-5	CASSNIQGRGNQPQHF
TRBV15	NA	TRBJ1-1	CATSRGGDTEAFF
TRBV29-1	NA	TRBJ2-1	CSVRQDSSYNEQFF
TRBV6-6	TRBD1	TRBJ1-2	CASSYSDRGREFGYTF
TRBV18	NA	TRBJ1-1	CASSPTTANTEAFF
TRBV7-9	NA	TRBJ2-5	CASSTITVQETQYF
TRBV11-2	TRBD1	TRBJ1-6	CASSLDGQGSSDSPLHF
TRBV5-1	TRBD1	TRBJ1-3	CASSLTLGTGSSGNTIYF